This T cell receptor (beta chain) was recorded in a study of cytomegalovirus exposure and HLA in healthy donors. Clones were read by immunoSEQ multiplex PCR, and TCRdb kept only the in-frame ones, dropping some. The sample records tens of thousands of clones, approximately 95% being singletons. Trimming cost V 5 bases and J 1 base; bases outside gene matches: 3. CDR1 is SQVTM and CDR2 is ANQGSEA in the germline V gene. The CDR3 has 14 amino acids. This clonotype was sampled from a young woman in good health and CMV-seropositive. This chain links TRBV29-1 with TRBJ2-1, with TRBD1 matching over 9 bases. Sequencing was performed on PBMCs. CDR3 sequence reads: CSVMGQGSYNEQFF. CDR3 sequence (DNA): TGCAGCGTTATGGGACAGGGATCCTACAATGAGCAGTTCTTC.